This entry is about one T cell receptor (beta chain). The CDR3 runs 13 residues. Per the germline V gene, CDR1 is KGHSH and CDR2 is LQKENI. Trimming took 6 bases from V and 5 from J; bases not matched to a gene: 6. The data were obtained in a study of control samples from healthy donors and cancer patients. The method was immunoSEQ multiplex PCR; TCRdb's version includes in-frame clones alone and lacks a portion of them. This sample has 100,000 to 110,000 clones; roughly 87% occur once, and the top ten carry approximately 20%. The chain joins TRBV18 to TRBJ1-1, with 7 positions matching TRBD1. Material for sequencing was blood. The sequence was collected from a woman aged 45 to 65 in good health. The CDR3 nucleotides are TGTGCCAGCTCCATGACAGGGAGAACTGAAGCTTTCTTT. It encodes CASSMTGRTEAFF.